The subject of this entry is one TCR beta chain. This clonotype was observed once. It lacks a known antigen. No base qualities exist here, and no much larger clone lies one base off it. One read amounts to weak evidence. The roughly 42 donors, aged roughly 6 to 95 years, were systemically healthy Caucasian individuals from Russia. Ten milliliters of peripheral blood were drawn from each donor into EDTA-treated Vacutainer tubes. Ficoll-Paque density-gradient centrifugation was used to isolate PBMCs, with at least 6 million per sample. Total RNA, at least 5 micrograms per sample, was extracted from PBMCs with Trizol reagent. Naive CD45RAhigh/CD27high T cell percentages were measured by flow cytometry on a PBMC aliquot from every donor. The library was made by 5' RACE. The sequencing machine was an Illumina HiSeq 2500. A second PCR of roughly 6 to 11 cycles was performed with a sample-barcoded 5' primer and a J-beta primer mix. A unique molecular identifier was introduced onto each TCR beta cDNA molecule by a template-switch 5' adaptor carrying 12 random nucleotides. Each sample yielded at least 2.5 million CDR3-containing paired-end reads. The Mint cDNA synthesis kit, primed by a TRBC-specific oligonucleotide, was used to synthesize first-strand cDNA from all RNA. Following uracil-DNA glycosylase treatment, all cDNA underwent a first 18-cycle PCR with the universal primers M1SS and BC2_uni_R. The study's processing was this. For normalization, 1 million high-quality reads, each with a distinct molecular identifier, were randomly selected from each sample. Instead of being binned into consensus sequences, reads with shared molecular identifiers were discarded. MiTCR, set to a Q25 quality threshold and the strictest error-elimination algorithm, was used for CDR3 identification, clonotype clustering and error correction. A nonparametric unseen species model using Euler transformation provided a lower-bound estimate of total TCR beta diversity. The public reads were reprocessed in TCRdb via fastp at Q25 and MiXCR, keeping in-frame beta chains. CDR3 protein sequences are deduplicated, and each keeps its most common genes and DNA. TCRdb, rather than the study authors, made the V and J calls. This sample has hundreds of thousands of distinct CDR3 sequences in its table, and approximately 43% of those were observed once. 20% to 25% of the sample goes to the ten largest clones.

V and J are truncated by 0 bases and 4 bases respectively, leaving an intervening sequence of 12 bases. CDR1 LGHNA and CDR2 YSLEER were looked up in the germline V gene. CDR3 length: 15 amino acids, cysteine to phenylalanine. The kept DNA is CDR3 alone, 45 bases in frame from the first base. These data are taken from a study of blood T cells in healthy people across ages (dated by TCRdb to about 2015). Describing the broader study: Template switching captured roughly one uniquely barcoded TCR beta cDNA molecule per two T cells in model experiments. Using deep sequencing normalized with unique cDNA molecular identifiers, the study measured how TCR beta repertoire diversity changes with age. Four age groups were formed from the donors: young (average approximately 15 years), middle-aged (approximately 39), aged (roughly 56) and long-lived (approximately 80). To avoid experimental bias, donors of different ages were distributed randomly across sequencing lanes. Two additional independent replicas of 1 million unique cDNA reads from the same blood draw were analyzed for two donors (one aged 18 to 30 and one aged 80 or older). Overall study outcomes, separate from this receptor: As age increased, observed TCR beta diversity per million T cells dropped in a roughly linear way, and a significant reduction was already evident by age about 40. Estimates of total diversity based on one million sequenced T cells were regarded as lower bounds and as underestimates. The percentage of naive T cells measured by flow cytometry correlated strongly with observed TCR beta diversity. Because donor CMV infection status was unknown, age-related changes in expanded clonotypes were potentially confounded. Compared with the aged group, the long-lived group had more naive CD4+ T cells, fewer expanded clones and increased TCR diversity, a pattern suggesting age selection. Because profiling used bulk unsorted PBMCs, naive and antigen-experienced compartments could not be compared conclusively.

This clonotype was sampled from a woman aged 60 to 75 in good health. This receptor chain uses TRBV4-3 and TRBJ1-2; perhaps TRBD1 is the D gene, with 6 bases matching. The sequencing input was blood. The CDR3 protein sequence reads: CASSQDRRGAYGYTF. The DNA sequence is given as TGCGCCAGCAGCCAAGATCGCAGGGGAGCCTATGGCTACACCTTC.